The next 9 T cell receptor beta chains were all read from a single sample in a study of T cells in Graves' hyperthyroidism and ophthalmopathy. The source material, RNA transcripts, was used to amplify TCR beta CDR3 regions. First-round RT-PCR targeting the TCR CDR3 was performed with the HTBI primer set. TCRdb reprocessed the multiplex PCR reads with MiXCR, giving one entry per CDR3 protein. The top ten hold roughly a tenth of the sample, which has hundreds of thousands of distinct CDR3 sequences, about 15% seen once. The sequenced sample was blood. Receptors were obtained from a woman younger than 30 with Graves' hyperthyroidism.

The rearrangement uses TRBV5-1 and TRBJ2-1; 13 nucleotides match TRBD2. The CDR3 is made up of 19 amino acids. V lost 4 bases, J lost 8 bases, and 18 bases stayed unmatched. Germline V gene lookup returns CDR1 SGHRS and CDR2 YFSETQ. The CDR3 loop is CASSPGGLAGVWVFDEQFF. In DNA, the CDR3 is TGCGCCAGCAGCCCAGGAGGACTAGCGGGAGTATGGGTTTTCGATGAGCAGTTCTTC. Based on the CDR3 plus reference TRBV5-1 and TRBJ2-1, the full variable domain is KAGVTQTPRYLIKTRGQQVTLSCSPISGHRSVSWYQQTPGQGLQFLFEYFSETQRNKGNFPGRFSGRQFSNSRSEMNVSTLELGDSALYLCASSPGGLAGVWVFDEQFFGPGTRLTVL.

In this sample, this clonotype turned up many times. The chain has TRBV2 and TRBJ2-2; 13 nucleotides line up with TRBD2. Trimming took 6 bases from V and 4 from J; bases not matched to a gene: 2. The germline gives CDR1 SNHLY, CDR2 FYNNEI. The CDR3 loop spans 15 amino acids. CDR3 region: CASRGLAGSTGELFF. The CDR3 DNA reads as TGTGCCAGCAGGGGACTAGCGGGAAGCACCGGGGAGCTGTTTTTT.

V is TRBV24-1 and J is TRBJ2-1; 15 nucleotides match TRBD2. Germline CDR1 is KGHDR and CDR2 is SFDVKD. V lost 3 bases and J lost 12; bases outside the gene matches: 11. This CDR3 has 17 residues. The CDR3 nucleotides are TGTGCCACCAGTGATCCCGGACTAGCGGGAGGGCAAAGGTGGCAGTTCTTC. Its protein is CATSDPGLAGGQRWQFF.

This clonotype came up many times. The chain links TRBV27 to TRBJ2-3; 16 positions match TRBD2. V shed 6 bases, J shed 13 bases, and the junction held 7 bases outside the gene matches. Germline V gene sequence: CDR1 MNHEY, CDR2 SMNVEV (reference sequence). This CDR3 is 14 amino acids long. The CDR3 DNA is TGTGCCAGCAGCCACACCGGGACTAGCGGGAGGGAGTATTTT. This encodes CASSHTGTSGREYF.

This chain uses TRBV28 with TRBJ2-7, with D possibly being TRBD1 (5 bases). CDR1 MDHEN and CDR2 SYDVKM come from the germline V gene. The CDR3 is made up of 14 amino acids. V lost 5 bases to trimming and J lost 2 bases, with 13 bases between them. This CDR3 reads CASSPLRQTYEQYF. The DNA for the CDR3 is TGTGCCAGCAGTCCATTGAGACAGACCTACGAGCAGTACTTC.

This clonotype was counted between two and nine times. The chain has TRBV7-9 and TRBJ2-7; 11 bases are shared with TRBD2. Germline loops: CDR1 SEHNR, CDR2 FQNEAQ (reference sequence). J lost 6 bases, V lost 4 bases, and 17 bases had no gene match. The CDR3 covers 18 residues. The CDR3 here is CASSSITTGLAGGGEQYF. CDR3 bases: TGTGCCAGCAGCTCTATTACCACTGGGCTAGCGGGAGGTGGCGAGCAGTACTTC.

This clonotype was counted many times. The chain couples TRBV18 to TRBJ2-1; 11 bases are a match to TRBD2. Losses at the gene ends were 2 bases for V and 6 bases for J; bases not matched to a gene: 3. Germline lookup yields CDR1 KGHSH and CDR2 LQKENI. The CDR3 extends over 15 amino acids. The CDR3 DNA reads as TGTGCCAGCTCACCATATACTAGCGGGAGCAATGAGCAGTTCTTC. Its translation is CASSPYTSGSNEQFF.

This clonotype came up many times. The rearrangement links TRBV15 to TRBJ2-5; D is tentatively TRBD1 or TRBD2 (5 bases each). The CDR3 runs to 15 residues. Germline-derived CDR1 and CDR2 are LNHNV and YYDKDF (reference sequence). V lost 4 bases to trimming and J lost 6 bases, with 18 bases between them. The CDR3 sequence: CATSITPGGWKTQYF. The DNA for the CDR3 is TGTGCCACCAGCATCACGCCTGGGGGATGGAAGACCCAGTACTTC.

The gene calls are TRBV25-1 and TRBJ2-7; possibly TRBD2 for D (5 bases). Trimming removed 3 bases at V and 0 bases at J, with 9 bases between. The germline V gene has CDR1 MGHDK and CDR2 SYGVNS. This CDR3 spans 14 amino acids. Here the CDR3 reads CASSEEASSYEQYF. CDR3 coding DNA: TGTGCCAGCAGTGAGGAGGCAAGCTCCTACGAGCAGTACTTC.